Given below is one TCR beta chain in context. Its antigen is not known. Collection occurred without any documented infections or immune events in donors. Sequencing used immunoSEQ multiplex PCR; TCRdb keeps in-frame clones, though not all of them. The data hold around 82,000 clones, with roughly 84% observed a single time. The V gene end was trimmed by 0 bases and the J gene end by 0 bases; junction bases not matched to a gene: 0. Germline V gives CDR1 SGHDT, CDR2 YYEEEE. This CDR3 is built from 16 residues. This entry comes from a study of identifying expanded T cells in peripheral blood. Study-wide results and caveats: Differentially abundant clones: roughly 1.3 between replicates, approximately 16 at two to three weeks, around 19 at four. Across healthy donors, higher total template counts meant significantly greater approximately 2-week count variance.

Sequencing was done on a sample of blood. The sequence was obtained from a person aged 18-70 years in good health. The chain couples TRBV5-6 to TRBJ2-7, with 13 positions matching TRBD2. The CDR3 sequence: CASSLGLAGGSYEQYF. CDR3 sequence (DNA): TGTGCCAGCAGCTTGGGACTAGCGGGAGGCTCCTACGAGCAGTACTTC.